The T cell receptor (beta chain) described here comes from a study of CD8 T cells in Susac syndrome. Random hexamers were used to reverse transcribe the RNA input (about 0.45 to 1 ug). Amplification of TCR beta CDR3 spanned 54 Vbeta and 13 Jbeta via immunoSEQ multiplex PCR. TCRdb reprocessed the immunoSEQ multiplex PCR reads with MiXCR, giving one entry per CDR3 protein. The sample has over 80,000 distinct CDR3 sequences; about 93% are singletons. The ends were cut back, 8 bases at V and 2 bases at J, with 9 bases in the middle. Germline V gene sequence: CDR1 GTSNPN, CDR2 SVGIG (reference sequence). This CDR3 is 11 amino acids long. It was healthy donors who served as the controls, matched for age and sex. Worth noting for this clonotype: Its antigen is not known.

General study results and limits: It was acknowledged by the study that relatively few individuals were included in its TCR sequencing and HLA analysis.

This chain links TRBV30 with TRBJ1-2; no definite D call. This sequence was found in a human donor in good health. The sequencing sample was made of CD8+ T cells from PBMCs. The CDR3: CARERNYGYTF. DNA of the CDR3: TGTGCCAGGGAACGGAACTATGGCTACACCTTC.